The present T cell receptor beta chain was sequenced within a study of cytomegalovirus exposure and HLA in healthy donors. The PCR made use of 60 Vbeta and 13 Jbeta primers. Clones were read by immunoSEQ multiplex PCR, and TCRdb kept only the in-frame ones, dropping some. The data contain approximately 240,000 clones, approximately 84% of them singletons. Trimming removed 5 bases from V and 1 base from J; junction bases left unmatched: 5. The CDR3 has 16 amino acids. Looked up from germline, CDR1 is SEHNR and CDR2 is FQNEAQ (reference sequence). Overall study findings and caveats: The study listed under 200 cytomegalovirus-associated TCR beta chains. Some V segments (TRBV6-2 and TRBV6-3 among them) were excluded as indistinguishable. Apart from CMV serostatus, no immune exposure information was available.

With regard to this clone: Its matching antigen is unknown.

Sequencing used PBMCs. This clonotype originated in a woman aged 40-49 years in good health and CMV-seronegative. The chain combines TRBV7-9 with TRBJ1-1; 12 bases match TRBD1. The CDR3, as DNA: TGTGCCAGCAGCCTGGGACAGGGGGCAACGAACACTGAAGCTTTCTTT. Its translation is CASSLGQGATNTEAFF.